Below, 29 T cell receptor beta chains from the same sample are listed, as sequenced in a study of blood T cell repertoires in COVID-19. TCRdb keeps only in-frame clones here, not all; method: immunoSEQ multiplex PCR. The table lists 77,000 or so clones, around two thirds of them singletons, with around 2.6% in the top ten. The sequenced material came from peripheral blood. The origin of the receptors is a human donor with acute or convalescent COVID-19. The donor label of this sample is uncertain.

CDR3 DNA: TGTGCCAGTAGTATTTTAGGGGGCAATCAGCCCCAGCATTTT. It specifies CASSILGGNQPQHF. The V gene is TRBV19, the J gene TRBJ1-5; possibly TRBD1 for D (5 bases). The germline V gene encodes CDR1 LNHDA and CDR2 SQIVND (reference sequence). Deletions cut 3 bases from V and 2 bases from J, with 8 bases between. The CDR3 runs to 14 residues.

This clone was seen once. The CDR3 reads CASSLDFLYGYTF. In DNA form, the CDR3 reads TGTGCCAGCAGCTTGGACTTTCTCTATGGCTACACCTTC. The genes are TRBV5-4 and TRBJ1-2; D unclear. With 0 bases removed from V and 4 bases from J, the gap between germline ends came to 7 bases. The CDR3 loop spans 13 amino acids. Germline V gene lookup returns CDR1 SGHNT and CDR2 YYREEE (reference sequence).

The rearrangement joins TRBV27 to TRBJ2-1; 13 bases match TRBD2. This CDR3 region has 14 residues. The junction had 2 bases not matched to a gene; V was cut back by 5 bases and J by 7 bases. Germline V gives CDR1 MNHEY, CDR2 SMNVEV (reference sequence). DNA of the CDR3: TGTGCCAGCAGTCCGGGACTAGCGGGGAATGAGCAGTTCTTC. As protein: CASSPGLAGNEQFF.

This chain connects TRBV5-1 to TRBJ2-5; D gene unclear. The CDR3 loop spans 15 amino acids. Germline V lookup: CDR1 SGHRS, CDR2 YFSETQ. Deletions cut 4 bases from V and 0 bases from J, with 13 bases between. This CDR3 is CASSLGGIYQETQYF. The CDR3, as DNA: TGCGCCAGCAGCCTAGGTGGAATATACCAAGAGACCCAGTACTTC.

This clone was detected only a few times. The V and J genes are TRBV27 and TRBJ1-4, with a tentative D call TRBD1 (6 bases). The V and J ends lost 4 bases and 0 bases respectively, with 6 bases between them. The CDR3 sequence is 14 residues long. The germline gives CDR1 MNHEY, CDR2 SMNVEV (reference sequence). The CDR3 sequence: CASSSGATNEKLFF. DNA for the CDR3: TGTGCCAGCAGTTCAGGGGCAACTAATGAAAAACTGTTTTTT. Full variable domain (outside the CDR3, taken from reference TRBV27 and TRBJ1-4): EAQVTQNPRYLITVTGKKLTVTCSQNMNHEYMSWYRQDPGLGLRQIYYSMNVEVTDKGDVPEGYKVSRKEKRNFPLILESPSPNQTSLYFCASSSGATNEKLFFGSGTQLSVL.

The gene calls are TRBV7-3 and TRBJ1-2; 9 bases match TRBD1. Germline V gives CDR1 SGHTA, CDR2 FQGTGA. This CDR3 spans 15 amino acids. The trim removed 2 bases at V and 6 bases at J, leaving 7 bases unmatched. The CDR3 DNA is TGTGCCAGCAGCTTAGGGGGACAGGGCCGGGATGGCTACACCTTC. It specifies CASSLGGQGRDGYTF.

The chain carries TRBV18 and TRBJ2-2; 8 nucleotides align to TRBD2. CDR3 length equals 17 residues. The germline gives CDR1 KGHSH, CDR2 LQKENI. With 3 bases clipped from V and 4 bases from J, the junction kept 10 bases outside the gene matches. CDR3 sequence: CASSPGGSSGSTGELFF. The CDR3 DNA is TGTGCCAGCTCACCTGGGGGTTCCAGCGGGAGCACCGGGGAGCTGTTTTTT. The whole variable domain, remainder taken from reference TRBV18 and TRBJ2-2, is NAGVMQNPRHLVRRRGQEARLRCSPMKGHSHVYWYRQLPEEGLKFMVYLQKENIIDESGMPKERFSAEFPKEGPSILRIQQVVRGDSAAYFCASSPGGSSGSTGELFFGEGSRLTVL.

The chain links TRBV11-2 to TRBJ2-2; D is perhaps TRBD2 (5 bases). This CDR3 has 15 residues. V lost 1 base and J lost 4, with 10 bases in between. The V gene's germline CDR1 is SGHAT and CDR2 FQNNGV. This chain's CDR3 is CASSLGFRGTGELFF. The CDR3 DNA reads as TGTGCCAGCAGCTTAGGGTTTCGGGGCACCGGGGAGCTGTTTTTT.

A few counts support this clone. The chain carries TRBV7-6 and TRBJ2-6; 8 bases fit TRBD1. After removal of 5 bases from V and 0 bases from J, the junction contained 6 bases not matched to a gene. This CDR3 comprises 17 residues. The germline V gene encodes CDR1 SGHVS and CDR2 FNYEAQ. CDR3 sequence reads: CASSQPGQDSGANVLTF. The CDR3 DNA reads as TGTGCCAGCAGCCAGCCGGGACAGGACTCTGGGGCCAACGTCCTGACTTTC.

The V call is TRBV24-1, the J call TRBJ2-5, with a possible D match to TRBD2 (6 bases). Per the germline V gene, CDR1 is KGHDR and CDR2 is SFDVKD. The CDR3 is 13 residues long. V lost 4 bases to trimming and J lost 5 bases, with 10 bases between them. This CDR3 reads CATSDGSRETQYF. CDR3 coding DNA: TGTGCCACCAGTGACGGGAGCCGGGAGACCCAGTACTTC.

The rearrangement links TRBV25-1 to TRBJ1-2; no clear D gene. Germline CDR1 and CDR2: MGHDK and SYGVNS. The CDR3 extends over 13 amino acids. The V end lost 7 bases, the J end lost 4 bases, and 13 bases lay between the germline ends. CDR3 coding DNA: TGTGCCAGCAAGCCAGGTCCGTTCTATGGCTACACCTTC. Translating it yields CASKPGPFYGYTF.

This clone was recorded a few times. This chain links TRBV19 with TRBJ2-3; D is undetermined. The germline CDR1 and CDR2 sequences are LNHDA and SQIVND (reference sequence). The CDR3 length is 13 residues. Trimming pared 8 bases from V and 5 bases from J, leaving 14 bases between. The CDR3 spells CASSEDRLDTQYF. The CDR3 DNA follows: TGTGCCAGTTCAGAGGATCGGCTAGATACGCAGTATTTT.

The V call is TRBV28, the J call TRBJ2-2; a possible D gene is TRBD2 (7 bases). The V end lost 6 bases, the J end lost 2 bases, and 25 bases lay between the germline ends. This CDR3 region has 19 residues. Germline CDR1 is MDHEN and CDR2 is SYDVKM. This chain's CDR3 is CASSIRPSKAGANTGELFF. As DNA, the CDR3 is TGTGCCAGCAGCATACGGCCGTCTAAGGCGGGGGCTAACACCGGGGAGCTGTTTTTT.

The chain combines TRBV28 with TRBJ2-1; tentatively, D is TRBD2 (5 bases). Germline CDR1 MDHEN, CDR2 SYDVKM. Trimming took 2 bases from V and 3 from J, leaving 14 bases between them. The CDR3 loop spans 16 amino acids. In DNA, the CDR3 is TGTGCCAGCAGTTTACTGTCCAGGAGGTTCTACAATGAGCAGTTCTTC. It translates to CASSLLSRRFYNEQFF. Combining the CDR3 with reference TRBV28 and TRBJ2-1 gives the whole variable domain DVKVTQSSRYLVKRTGEKVFLECVQDMDHENMFWYRQDPGLGLRLIYFSYDVKMKEKGDIPEGYSVSREKKERFSLILESASTNQTSMYLCASSLLSRRFYNEQFFGPGTRLTVL.

The chain joins TRBV4-2 to TRBJ1-5; TRBD1 matches 7 bases. Unmatched junction bases numbered 3, after V lost 0 bases and J lost 4 bases. The CDR3 spans 15 residues. From germline, CDR1 is LGHNA and CDR2 YNFKEQ. The CDR3 DNA reads TGTGCCAGCAGCCAAGAGGGGACAGAGAATCAGCCCCAGCATTTT. As protein: CASSQEGTENQPQHF.

The rearrangement uses TRBV5-1 and TRBJ1-2, with TRBD1 as a possible D gene (6 bases). Germline CDR1 SGHRS, CDR2 YFSETQ. Trimming removed 0 bases at V and 4 bases at J, with 10 bases between. This CDR3 is 14 amino acids long. This CDR3 is CASSLVGQVYGYTF. Here the CDR3 DNA reads TGCGCCAGCAGCTTGGTGGGACAAGTCTATGGCTACACCTTC.

This chain links TRBV5-6 with TRBJ1-4; TRBD1 is a possible D gene (5 bases). The CDR3 is 16 residues long. From germline, CDR1 is SGHDT and CDR2 YYEEEE. Trimming cost V 4 bases and J 3 bases, with 16 bases left between them. CDR3 amino acids: CASSRSPGLPNEKLFF. In DNA, the CDR3 is TGTGCCAGCAGCAGAAGTCCAGGGCTCCCTAATGAAAAACTGTTTTTT.

The V gene is TRBV27, the J gene TRBJ1-1; D not certain. The CDR3 loop spans 14 amino acids. CDR1 is MNHEY, CDR2 SMNVEV, per germline (reference sequence). Trimming left V 2 bases short and J 10 bases short, with 17 bases between. For the CDR3, the DNA is TGTGCCAGCAGTTTAGAGGCCGGGGTGGGTGCAGCTTTCTTT. This codes for CASSLEAGVGAAFF.

DNA for the CDR3: TGTGCCACCAGTGACAACAGGGCTGGGGTCCAAGAGACCCAGTACTTC. Its protein is CATSDNRAGVQETQYF. The V and J genes are TRBV24-1 and TRBJ2-5; tentatively, D is TRBD1 (6 bases). The CDR3 spans 16 residues. Germline V CDR1 and CDR2: KGHDR, SFDVKD. V was clipped by 4 bases and J by 1 base, with 15 bases between them.

J is TRBJ2-7 and V is TRBV7-8, with 7 bases that match TRBD1. V dropped 3 bases and J dropped 3; count of bases not matched to a gene: 8. CDR3 length: 15 amino acids. Looked up from germline, CDR1 is SGHVS and CDR2 is FQNEAQ. CDR3 bases: TGTGCCAGCAGCTTCGAGACAGGGCCTTTCTACGAGCAGTACTTC. Translating it yields CASSFETGPFYEQYF.

V and J are TRBV6-5 and TRBJ2-1, with D hard to call. V was trimmed by 7 bases and J by 2 bases, leaving 9 bases between them. The V gene's germline CDR1 is MNHEY and CDR2 SVGAGI. The CDR3 has 13 residues. The CDR3 DNA reads TGTGCCAGCACGCAGGTCACCTACAATGAGCAGTTCTTC. Translating gives CASTQVTYNEQFF.

V usage is TRBV28 and J usage is TRBJ1-2; D not certain. The length of the CDR3 is 11 residues. Germline CDR1 is MDHEN and CDR2 is SYDVKM. The ends were cut back, 8 bases at V and 5 bases at J, with 9 bases in the middle. The CDR3 loop reads CASQFSYGYTF. CDR3 nucleotides: TGTGCCAGCCAGTTCAGTTATGGCTACACCTTC.

The rearrangement uses TRBV18 and TRBJ2-7; tentative D call: TRBD2 (5 bases). The germline V gene encodes CDR1 KGHSH and CDR2 LQKENI. This CDR3 is 13 amino acids long. Deletions cut 6 bases from V and 3 bases from J, with 12 bases between. This CDR3 reads CASSTSGGYEQYF. The CDR3, as DNA: TGTGCCAGCTCGACTTCTGGAGGCTACGAGCAGTACTTC.

The chain combines TRBV7-9 with TRBJ2-5; D possibly corresponds to TRBD1 (6 bases). Trimming cost V 5 bases and J 9 bases, with 13 bases left between them. Per germline, CDR1 SEHNR and CDR2 FQNEAQ (reference sequence). CDR3 length equals 12 residues. CDR3: CASSTTGWAQYF. DNA of the CDR3: TGTGCCAGCAGCACCACAGGGTGGGCCCAGTACTTC.

This sequence joins TRBV28 and TRBJ1-1; possible D gene TRBD1, 6 bases. The ends were cut back, 5 bases at V and 3 bases at J, with 22 bases in the middle. CDR1 MDHEN and CDR2 SYDVKM come from the germline V gene. The CDR3 is 17 amino acids. The chain's CDR3 is CASSRPRGHPPDTEAFF. DNA of the CDR3: TGTGCCAGCAGTCGCCCCCGGGGACACCCCCCGGACACTGAAGCTTTCTTT.

This clone was seen once. CDR3 DNA sequence: TGTGCCAGCAGTCTGGAGACCCAGTACTTC. This gives the protein CASSLETQYF. This chain links TRBV28 with TRBJ2-5; no clear D. V lost 5 bases to trimming and J lost 5 bases, with 3 bases between them. The CDR3 runs 10 residues. CDR1 and CDR2 from the germline V gene are MDHEN and SYDVKM.

In its sample, this clone was seen a few times. The J gene is TRBJ1-4, the V gene TRBV9, with D possibly TRBD1 on 6 matching bases. In germline, CDR1 is SGDLS, CDR2 YYNGEE. The CDR3 loop spans 16 amino acids. V lost 3 bases and J 0 bases, leaving 12 bases between the germline ends. The CDR3 DNA reads as TGTGCCAGCAGCGAGGGGGAATGGGCAACTAATGAAAAACTGTTTTTT. Its protein is CASSEGEWATNEKLFF.

The chain has TRBV15 and TRBJ2-1, with a weak D call TRBD2 (5 bases). Trimming removed 0 bases at V and 8 bases at J, with 17 bases between. The V gene's germline CDR1 is LNHNV and CDR2 YYDKDF (reference sequence). This CDR3 is built from 16 residues. The CDR3 coding sequence is TGTGCCACCAGCAGAGACCCAAGAGGGAGTGGAGATGAGCAGTTCTTC. It translates to CATSRDPRGSGDEQFF.

V is TRBV6-1 and J is TRBJ1-2; 8 bases are a match to TRBD1. Germline CDR1 is MNHNS and CDR2 is SASEGT. The length of the CDR3 is 14 residues. V lost 3 bases and J lost 3; bases outside the gene matches: 3. The CDR3 loop is CASSDQGADYGYTF. The CDR3 DNA is TGTGCCAGCAGTGATCAGGGGGCGGACTATGGCTACACCTTC.